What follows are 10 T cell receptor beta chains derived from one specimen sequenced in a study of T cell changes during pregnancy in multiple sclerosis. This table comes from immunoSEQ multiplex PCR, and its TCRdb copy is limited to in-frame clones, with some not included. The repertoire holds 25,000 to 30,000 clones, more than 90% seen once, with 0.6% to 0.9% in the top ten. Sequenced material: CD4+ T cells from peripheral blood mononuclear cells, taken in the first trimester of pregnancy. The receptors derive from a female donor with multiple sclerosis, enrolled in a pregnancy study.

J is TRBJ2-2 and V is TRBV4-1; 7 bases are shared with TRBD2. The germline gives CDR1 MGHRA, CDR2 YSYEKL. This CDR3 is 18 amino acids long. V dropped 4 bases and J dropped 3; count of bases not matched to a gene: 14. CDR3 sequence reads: CASSPPPRGGGYTGELFF. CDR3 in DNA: TGCGCCAGCAGCCCCCCCCCTAGGGGCGGGGGATACACCGGGGAGCTGTTTTTT.

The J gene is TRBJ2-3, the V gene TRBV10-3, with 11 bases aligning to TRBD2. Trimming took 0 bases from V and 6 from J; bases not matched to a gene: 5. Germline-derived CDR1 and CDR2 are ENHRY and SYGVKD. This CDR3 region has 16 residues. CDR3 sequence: CAISESRGTSGDTQYF. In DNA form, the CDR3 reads TGTGCCATCAGTGAGTCCCGAGGGACTAGCGGCGATACGCAGTATTTT.

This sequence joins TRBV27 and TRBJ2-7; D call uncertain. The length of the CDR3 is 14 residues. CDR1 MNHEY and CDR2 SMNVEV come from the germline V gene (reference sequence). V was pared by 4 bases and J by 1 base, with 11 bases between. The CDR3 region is CASSSIPTSYEQYF. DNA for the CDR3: TGTGCCAGCAGTTCTATCCCAACTTCCTACGAGCAGTACTTC.

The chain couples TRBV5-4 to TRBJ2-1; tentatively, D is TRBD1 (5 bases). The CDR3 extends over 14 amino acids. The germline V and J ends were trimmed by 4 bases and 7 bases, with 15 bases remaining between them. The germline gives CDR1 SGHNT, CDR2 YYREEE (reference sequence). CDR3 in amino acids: CASSPPLDSNEQFF. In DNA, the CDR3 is TGTGCCAGCAGCCCACCCCTCGACAGTAATGAGCAGTTCTTC.

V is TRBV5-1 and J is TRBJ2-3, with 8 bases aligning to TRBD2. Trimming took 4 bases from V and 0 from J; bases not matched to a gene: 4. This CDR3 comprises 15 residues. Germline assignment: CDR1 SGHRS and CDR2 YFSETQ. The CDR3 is CASSQAGDSTDTQYF. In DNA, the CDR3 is TGCGCCAGCAGCCAAGCGGGGGATAGCACAGATACGCAGTATTTT. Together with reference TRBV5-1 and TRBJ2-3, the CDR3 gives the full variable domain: KAGVTQTPRYLIKTRGQQVTLSCSPISGHRSVSWYQQTPGQGLQFLFEYFSETQRNKGNFPGRFSGRQFSNSRSEMNVSTLELGDSALYLCASSQAGDSTDTQYFGPGTRLTVL.

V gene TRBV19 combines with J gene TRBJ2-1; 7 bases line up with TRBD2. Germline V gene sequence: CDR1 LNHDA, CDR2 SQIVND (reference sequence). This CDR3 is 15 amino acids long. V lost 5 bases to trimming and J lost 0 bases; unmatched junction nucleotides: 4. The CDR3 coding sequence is TGTGCCAGTAGTCGAGCGGGGAGCTCCTACAATGAGCAGTTCTTC. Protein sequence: CASSRAGSSYNEQFF.

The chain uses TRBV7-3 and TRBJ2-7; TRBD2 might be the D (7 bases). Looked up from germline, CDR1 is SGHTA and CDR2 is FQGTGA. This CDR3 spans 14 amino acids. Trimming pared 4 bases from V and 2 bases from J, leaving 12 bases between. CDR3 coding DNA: TGTGCCAGCAGCTGGTCGGGGGGCCCCTACGAGCAGTACTTC. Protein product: CASSWSGGPYEQYF. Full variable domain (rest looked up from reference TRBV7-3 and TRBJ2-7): GAGVSQTPSNKVTEKGKYVELRCDPISGHTALYWYRQSLGQGPEFLIYFQGTGAADDSGLPNDRFFAVRPEGSVSTLKIQRTERGDSAVYLCASSWSGGPYEQYFGPGTRLTVT.

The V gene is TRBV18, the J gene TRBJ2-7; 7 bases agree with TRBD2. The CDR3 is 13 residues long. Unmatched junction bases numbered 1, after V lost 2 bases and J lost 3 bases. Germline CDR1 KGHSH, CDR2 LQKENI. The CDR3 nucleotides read TGTGCCAGCTCACCAGCGGGGGACTACGAGCAGTACTTC. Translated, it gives CASSPAGDYEQYF.

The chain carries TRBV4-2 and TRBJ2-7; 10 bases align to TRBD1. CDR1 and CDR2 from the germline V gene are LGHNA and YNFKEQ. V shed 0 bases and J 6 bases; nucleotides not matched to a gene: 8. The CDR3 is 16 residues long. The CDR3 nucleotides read TGTGCCAGCAGCCAAGAATGGAGACAGGGGGCCGTCGAGCAGTACTTC. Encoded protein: CASSQEWRQGAVEQYF.

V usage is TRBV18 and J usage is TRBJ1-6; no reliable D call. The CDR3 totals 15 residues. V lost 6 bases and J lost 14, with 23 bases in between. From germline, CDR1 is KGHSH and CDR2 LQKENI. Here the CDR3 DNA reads TGTGCCAGCTCCACGGGCGGGTCCCTAGTCGGGGCCCTCCACTTT. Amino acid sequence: CASSTGGSLVGALHF.